This TCR beta chain was identified in a study of blood T cells in healthy people across ages. Then a second PCR, running roughly 7 to 11 cycles, was carried out with a sample-barcoded 5' primer and a J-beta primer mix. TCRdb called the 5' RACE reads again in MiXCR, with one record for every CDR3 protein. In the table there are 850,000 to 1,000,000 distinct CDR3 sequences, around 48% of which are singletons. In terms of origin and age, donors were healthy Caucasian individuals from Russia aged about 6 to 90. This CDR3 comprises 16 residues. Between the trimmed V and J ends, which lost 0 bases and 0 bases, there was a span of 11 bases. Germline V gene lookup returns CDR1 MGHRA and CDR2 YSYEKL.

This clonotype was obtained from a man younger than 40 in good health. The chain uses TRBV4-1 and TRBJ2-5, with a possible D match to TRBD2 (5 bases). Sequencing used blood. The CDR3: CASSQDPGLYQETQYF. Here the CDR3 DNA reads TGCGCCAGCAGCCAAGACCCGGGGTTGTACCAAGAGACCCAGTACTTC.